These 18 T cell receptor beta chains originate from one sample sequenced in a study of blood T cell repertoires in COVID-19. This table comes from immunoSEQ multiplex PCR, and its TCRdb copy is limited to in-frame clones, with some not included. The table records 300,000 or so clones, 90% of them present only once. Sequencing was carried out using PBMCs or T cells enriched from blood (not recorded which). Every receptor here comes from a man between 60 and 75 years old who had recovered from COVID-19.

V usage is TRBV24-1 and J usage is TRBJ2-5, with TRBD2 identical over 8 bases. Germline V gene data show CDR1 as KGHDR and CDR2 as SFDVKD. V dropped 7 bases and J dropped 4; count of bases not matched to a gene: 4. The CDR3 loop spans 13 amino acids. Here the CDR3 DNA reads TGTGCCACCAGCCGGGGGGGTGGAGAGACCCAGTACTTC. This gives the protein CATSRGGGETQYF.

The rearrangement links TRBV7-9 to TRBJ2-7; D is possibly TRBD1 (6 bases). Between the trimmed V and J ends, which lost 5 bases and 9 bases, there was a span of 17 bases. The CDR3 length is 13 residues. Germline V lookup: CDR1 SEHNR, CDR2 FQNEAQ (reference sequence). CDR3 amino acids: CASSHGQPSAQYF. Here the CDR3 DNA reads TGTGCCAGCAGCCACGGACAGCCCTCGGCGCAGTACTTC.

In its sample, this clone was seen once. This chain uses TRBV5-4 with TRBJ2-2; 11 bases match TRBD1. CDR3 length: 15 amino acids. Germline lookup yields CDR1 SGHNT and CDR2 YYREEE (reference sequence). Unmatched junction bases numbered 2, after V lost 4 bases and J lost 3 bases. The CDR3 sequence: CASSPDRGHTGELFF. CDR3 DNA: TGTGCCAGCAGCCCGGACAGGGGGCACACCGGGGAGCTGTTTTTT.

The chain couples TRBV3-1 (or the pseudogene TRBV3-2) to TRBJ2-7; 10 nucleotides agree with TRBD2. The V and J ends lost 0 bases and 3 bases, in that order; junction bases with no gene match: 5. In germline, CDR1 is LGHDT, CDR2 YNNKEL (reference sequence). This CDR3 comprises 16 residues. DNA for the CDR3: TGTGCCAGCAGCCAAGAGGTACTAGCGGGATACTACGAGCAGTACTTC. Translated: CASSQEVLAGYYEQYF.

The chain joins TRBV30 to TRBJ1-6; a possible D gene is TRBD1 (6 bases). The CDR3 covers 15 residues. V shed 2 bases and J shed 10 bases, with 18 bases lying between them. The germline gives CDR1 GTSNPN, CDR2 SVGIG (reference sequence). CDR3 nucleotides: TGTGCCTGGAGTAGGACCTCCGGGACAATCTCACCCCTCCACTTT. It encodes CAWSRTSGTISPLHF.

The J gene is TRBJ2-3, the V gene TRBV5-5, with a tentative D call TRBD2 (5 bases). Per germline, CDR1 SGHKS and CDR2 YYEKEE (reference sequence). Trimming removed 4 bases at V and 2 bases at J, with 14 bases between. The CDR3 sequence is 15 residues long. In DNA, the CDR3 is TGTGCCAGCAGCCTACGGGGAATCGACACAGATACGCAGTATTTT. This encodes CASSLRGIDTDTQYF.

The chain is built from TRBV5-4 and TRBJ2-1, with 8 bases that match TRBD2. With V trimmed by 5 bases and J by 8 bases, 12 bases remained unmatched. The CDR3 has 15 amino acids. CDR1 and CDR2 from the germline V gene are SGHNT and YYREEE (reference sequence). The CDR3 spells CASSKAGVYVYEQFF. In nucleotides, the CDR3 is TGTGCCAGCAGTAAAGCGGGAGTATATGTTTATGAGCAGTTCTTC.

The chain is built from TRBV7-9 and TRBJ1-4, with D possibly TRBD1 on 6 matching bases. The CDR3 is 15 amino acids. The V and J ends lost 4 bases and 5 bases respectively, with 14 bases between them. Per the germline V gene, CDR1 is SEHNR and CDR2 is FQNEAQ (reference sequence). The CDR3 nucleotides read TGTGCCAGCAGCTCCAGACCAACAGGGAATGAAAAACTGTTTTTT. It specifies CASSSRPTGNEKLFF.

The J gene is TRBJ2-7, the V gene TRBV11-1; TRBD2 agrees at 9 bases. Germline assignment: CDR1 SGHAT and CDR2 FQDESV (reference sequence). J gave up 3 bases and V 2 bases, and 5 bases lay outside the gene matches. The CDR3 length is 15 residues. In DNA form, the CDR3 reads TGTGCCAGCAGCTTATCAGCGGGAGGAAGCTACGAGCAGTACTTC. Residues: CASSLSAGGSYEQYF.

The rearrangement links TRBV7-9 to TRBJ1-5; 7 bases fit TRBD1. The germline V gene has CDR1 SEHNR and CDR2 FQNEAQ (reference sequence). V shed 0 bases, J shed 6 bases, and the junction held 11 bases outside the gene matches. The CDR3 is 17 residues long. For the CDR3, the DNA is TGTGCCAGCAGCTTAGCGCAGGGGACAGTACGAGGTCAGCCCCAGCATTTT. Its protein product is CASSLAQGTVRGQPQHF. The full variable domain, completed using reference TRBV7-9 and TRBJ1-5, is DTGVSQNPRHKITKRGQNVTFRCDPISEHNRLYWYRQTLGQGPEFLTYFQNEAQLEKSRLLSDRFSAERPKGSFSTLEIQRTEQGDSAMYLCASSLAQGTVRGQPQHFGDGTRLSIL.

This chain connects TRBV11-2 to TRBJ1-1; D is undetermined. V lost 3 bases and J lost 3, with 14 bases in between. The length of the CDR3 is 15 residues. Germline CDR1 is SGHAT and CDR2 is FQNNGV. CDR3 DNA: TGTGCCAGCAGCTTTCCCCGTCCCCGCGACACTGAAGCTTTCTTT. The encoded protein is CASSFPRPRDTEAFF.

This clone was observed once. The V and J genes are TRBV25-1 and TRBJ1-6; D uncertain. Trimming stripped 2 bases from V and 12 bases from J, with 14 bases between. The CDR3 consists of 14 residues. Germline-derived CDR1 and CDR2 are MGHDK and SYGVNS. Here the CDR3 DNA reads TGTGCCAGCAGTGAACCCAGCGGGCCGCGACCCCTCCACTTT. It is translated as CASSEPSGPRPLHF.

The table lists this clone with a count of one. This chain joins TRBV5-1 and TRBJ1-2; no reliable D call. CDR1 and CDR2 from the germline V gene are SGHRS and YFSETQ. This CDR3 is 15 amino acids long. V lost 6 bases, J lost 4 bases, and 19 bases lay in between. In DNA form, the CDR3 reads TGCGCCAGCACCCCAGGCCCCGAATTCGTCTATGGCTACACCTTC. Its protein product is CASTPGPEFVYGYTF.

The sample holds a few counts of this clone. Other DNA sequences in the same sample also yield this CDR3. The chain has TRBV2 and TRBJ1-2; D remains unclear. The germline V gene encodes CDR1 SNHLY and CDR2 FYNNEI. Trimming left V 3 bases short and J 1 base short, with 6 bases between. The CDR3 runs 13 residues. Written as DNA, the CDR3 is TGTGCCAGCAGTGATAGCGGTAACTATGGCTACACCTTC. This codes for CASSDSGNYGYTF.

The V gene is TRBV6-2 or TRBV6-3, the J gene TRBJ2-7; D is undetermined. The CDR3 has 11 amino acids. Germline V gives CDR1 MNHEY, CDR2 SVGEGT. The V and J ends lost 6 bases and 3 bases respectively, with 6 bases between them. The CDR3 nucleotides read TGTGCCAGCAGCCCACACTACGAGCAGTACTTC. Amino acid sequence: CASSPHYEQYF.

This chain connects TRBV12-3 or TRBV12-4 to TRBJ2-4; D gene unclear. V gave up 6 bases and J gave up 7 bases, with 13 bases separating them. This CDR3 region has 13 residues. CDR3 DNA sequence: TGTGCCAGCAGCCAAAATACAGTGAACATTCAGTACTTC. This translates into CASSQNTVNIQYF.

This clone occurred many times. The genes are TRBV7-3 and TRBJ2-2; 12 positions agree with TRBD2. Germline V gene data show CDR1 as SGHTA and CDR2 as FQGTGA. With 5 bases clipped from V and 4 bases from J, the junction kept 5 bases outside the gene matches. The CDR3 runs 16 residues. CDR3 bases: TGTGCCAGCAGCGACCCGGGACTAGCGGGCACCGGGGAGCTGTTTTTT. Its protein is CASSDPGLAGTGELFF.

This clone occurred once. V usage is TRBV3-1 (or the pseudogene TRBV3-2) and J usage is TRBJ2-1, with TRBD2 matching 7 bases. CDR1 and CDR2 from the germline V gene are LGHDT and YNNKEL (reference sequence). CDR3 length: 14 amino acids. With V trimmed by 6 bases and J by 10 bases, 12 bases remained unmatched. CDR3 amino acids: CASRSSGQGGEQFF. The CDR3 coding sequence is TGTGCCAGCAGAAGTTCGGGGCAGGGAGGGGAGCAGTTCTTC.